This entry lists 22 T cell receptor beta chains sequenced from one sample in a study of cytomegalovirus exposure and HLA in healthy donors. Primers for the PCR totalled 60 Vbeta and 13 Jbeta. Repertoires were generated with immunoSEQ multiplex PCR, while TCRdb's copy carries only in-frame clones and drops some. This table has around 210,000 clones, over 75% appearing once. Sequenced: PBMCs. All receptors come from a boy younger than 18 in good health and CMV-seronegative.

About this clone: At one boundary the junction diverges from the germline segment, which might be a read error. The chain links TRBV7-7 to TRBJ2-2; D unresolved. Germline CDR1 SSHAT, CDR2 FNYEAQ (reference sequence). The CDR3 has 13 residues. The CDR3: CASSLSTGGELFF. The CDR3 DNA sequence: TGTGCTAGCAGCTTATCGACGGGCGGGGAGCTGTTTTTT. The whole variable domain, remainder taken from reference TRBV7-7 and TRBJ2-2, is GAGVSQSPRYKVTKRGQDVTLRCDPISSHATLYWYQQALGQGPEFLTYFNYEAQPDKSGLPSDRFSAERPEGSISTLTIQRTEQRDSAMYRCASSLSTGGELFFGEGSRLTVL.

In its sample, this clone was seen a few times. The CDR3 sequence is CASRLDRGRDEQFF. In nucleotides, the CDR3 is TGTGCCAGCAGGCTGGACAGGGGCAGGGATGAGCAGTTCTTC. The rearrangement links TRBV11-2 to TRBJ2-1, with TRBD1 matching 9 bases. Germline CDR1 reads SGHAT; CDR2 reads FQNNGV. V lost 6 bases and J lost 8; bases outside the gene matches: 8. The CDR3 runs to 14 residues.

This rearrangement joins TRBV4-1 to TRBJ2-2, with D perhaps TRBD1 (5 bases). Germline V gives CDR1 MGHRA, CDR2 YSYEKL. The germline V and J ends were trimmed by 0 bases and 6 bases, with 20 bases remaining between them. CDR3 length: 18 amino acids. The CDR3 DNA is TGCGCCAGCAGCCAAGAGGGCTGGACACTGAAATGGGCCGGGGAGCTGTTTTTT. It translates to CASSQEGWTLKWAGELFF.

The chain joins TRBV2 to TRBJ2-5; 7 positions agree with TRBD1. Germline-derived CDR1 and CDR2 are SNHLY and FYNNEI. The trim removed 10 bases at V and 2 bases at J, leaving 19 bases unmatched. There are 17 residues in the CDR3. DNA of the CDR3: TGTGCCAACTCCCTTTTATCGGACAGGCCGACACAAGAGACCCAGTACTTC. Translated, it gives CANSLLSDRPTQETQYF.

The chain recombines TRBV19 with TRBJ2-4; a possible D gene is TRBD2 (6 bases). The V and J ends lost 8 bases and 7 bases respectively, with 9 bases between them. CDR1 LNHDA and CDR2 SQIVND come from the germline V gene (reference sequence). The CDR3 loop spans 11 amino acids. The CDR3 here is CASGSGNIQYF. CDR3 in DNA: TGTGCCAGTGGAAGCGGGAACATTCAGTACTTC. Using reference TRBV19 and TRBJ2-4 for the parts outside the CDR3, the full variable domain is DGGITQSPKYLFRKEGQNVTLSCEQNLNHDAMYWYRQDPGQGLRLIYYSQIVNDFQKGDIAEGYSVSREKKESFPLTVTSAQKNPTAFYLCASGSGNIQYFGAGTRLSVL.

The chain links TRBV5-4 to TRBJ2-1; TRBD1 might be the D (6 bases). From germline, CDR1 is SGHNT and CDR2 YYREEE (reference sequence). The CDR3 has 16 amino acids. Trimming removed 4 bases at V and 7 bases at J, with 21 bases between. The CDR3 sequence is CASSLENRDLLNEQFF. For the CDR3, the DNA is TGTGCCAGCAGCCTGGAAAACAGGGACCTTCTGAATGAGCAGTTCTTC.

The J gene is TRBJ2-7, the V gene TRBV5-8, with a weak D call TRBD1 (6 bases). CDR3 length equals 13 residues. V lost 2 bases and J lost 1, with 7 bases in between. Per the germline V gene, CDR1 is SGHTS and CDR2 is YDEGEE. CDR3 DNA: TGTGCCAGCAGCTTCAGGGGATCCTACGAGCAGTACTTC. This translates into CASSFRGSYEQYF. Complete variable domain (other parts from reference TRBV5-8 and TRBJ2-7): EAGVTQSPTHLIKTRGQQATLRCSPISGHTSVYWYQQALGLGLQFLLWYDEGEERNRGNFPPRFSGRQFPNYSSELNVNALELEDSALYLCASSFRGSYEQYFGPGTRLTVT.

The chain joins TRBV9 to TRBJ1-1, with D maybe TRBD1 (5 bases). CDR3 size: 15 residues. V lost 0 bases and J lost 1, with 10 bases in between. The germline CDR1 and CDR2 sequences are SGDLS and YYNGEE. This CDR3 reads CASSVDQGRNTEAFF. CDR3 DNA sequence: TGTGCCAGCAGCGTAGACCAGGGAAGGAACACTGAAGCTTTCTTT.

V usage is TRBV19 and J usage is TRBJ2-3; no definite D call. V dropped 3 bases and J dropped 6 bases, with 7 bases sitting between them. There are 12 residues in the CDR3. The germline gives CDR1 LNHDA, CDR2 SQIVND (reference sequence). In DNA form, the CDR3 reads TGTGCCAGTAGTATTGGAGTGGATACGCAGTATTTT. This gives the protein CASSIGVDTQYF. Based on the CDR3 plus reference TRBV19 and TRBJ2-3, the full variable domain is DGGITQSPKYLFRKEGQNVTLSCEQNLNHDAMYWYRQDPGQGLRLIYYSQIVNDFQKGDIAEGYSVSREKKESFPLTVTSAQKNPTAFYLCASSIGVDTQYFGPGTRLTVL.

In this sample, this clone turned up a few times. The J gene is TRBJ1-1, the V gene TRBV9, with 7 positions matching TRBD1. Losses at the gene ends were 4 bases for V and 1 base for J; bases not matched to a gene: 4. CDR3 length equals 14 residues. From germline, CDR1 is SGDLS and CDR2 YYNGEE. The chain's CDR3 is CASSPWDRNTEAFF. As DNA, the CDR3 is TGTGCCAGCAGCCCTTGGGACAGGAACACTGAAGCTTTCTTT.

The rearrangement joins TRBV7-6 to TRBJ1-5; maybe TRBD1 (5 bases). Trimming stripped 0 bases from V and 6 bases from J, with 9 bases between. CDR3 length equals 14 residues. The germline V gene encodes CDR1 SGHVS and CDR2 FNYEAQ. In DNA form, the CDR3 reads TGTGCCAGCAGCTTAGCAGGGGTAGGTCAGCCCCAGCATTTT. It encodes CASSLAGVGQPQHF.

In this sample, this clone turned up once. The chain recombines TRBV7-2 with TRBJ1-5; D ambiguous. CDR1 and CDR2 from the germline V gene are SGHTA and FQGNSA. This CDR3 contains 16 residues. The V and J ends lost 5 bases and 0 bases respectively, with 14 bases between them. CDR3 residues: CASSLRTGYSNQPQHF. CDR3 DNA sequence: TGTGCCAGCAGCCTTCGGACGGGGTATAGCAATCAGCCCCAGCATTTT.

A few counts support this clone. The chain recombines TRBV19 with TRBJ1-1, with D possibly being TRBD1 (6 bases). Deletions cut 3 bases from V and 10 bases from J, with 9 bases between. The CDR3 contains 11 residues. In germline, CDR1 is LNHDA, CDR2 SQIVND (reference sequence). DNA of the CDR3: TGTGCCAGTAGTATGGGGGCTCGAGCTTTCTTT. This gives the protein CASSMGARAFF.

This clone was counted only a few times. The V gene is TRBV5-6, the J gene TRBJ1-2, with 9 bases that match TRBD1. The ends lost 5 bases at V and 4 bases at J; junction bases unmatched: 6. Germline V gene sequence: CDR1 SGHDT, CDR2 YYEEEE. The CDR3 has 14 amino acids. The CDR3 DNA reads TGTGCCAGCAGGAGGGGACAGGGTAGCTATGGCTACACCTTC. It translates to CASRRGQGSYGYTF.

The rearrangement uses TRBV11-2 and TRBJ1-4; 7 bases are a match to TRBD1. This CDR3 has 14 amino acids. V lost 3 bases, J lost 7 bases, and 5 bases stayed unmatched. Germline CDR1 SGHAT, CDR2 FQNNGV. This chain's CDR3 is CASSLTGLSEKLFF. The CDR3 DNA is TGTGCCAGCAGCTTGACAGGGTTGAGTGAAAAACTGTTTTTT.

The V gene is TRBV13, the J gene TRBJ2-1, with D perhaps matching TRBD2 (7 bases). The CDR3 length is 13 residues. The germline V gene encodes CDR1 PRHDT and CDR2 FYEKMQ (reference sequence). The germline V and J ends were trimmed by 5 bases and 12 bases, with 17 bases remaining between them. In nucleotides, the CDR3 is TGTGCCAGCAGCCCTGCGGGGGCCGGGAGGCAGTTCTTC. Translation: CASSPAGAGRQFF.

This clone has just a few counts. The rearrangement joins TRBV5-1 to TRBJ1-1; 7 positions agree with TRBD1. In germline, CDR1 is SGHRS, CDR2 YFSETQ. This CDR3 is 15 amino acids long. Trimming took 2 bases from V and 0 from J; bases not matched to a gene: 4. CDR3 coding DNA: TGCGCCAGCAGCTTTACAGGGGTCGTGAACACTGAAGCTTTCTTT. Protein product: CASSFTGVVNTEAFF.

V is TRBV19 and J is TRBJ2-3; 10 bases are shared with TRBD1. Unmatched junction bases numbered 8, after V lost 3 bases and J lost 5 bases. Germline CDR1 reads LNHDA; CDR2 reads SQIVND (reference sequence). The CDR3 loop spans 16 amino acids. This chain's CDR3 is CASSMRRDRGGDTQYF. CDR3 in DNA: TGTGCCAGTAGTATGCGTCGGGACAGGGGAGGAGATACGCAGTATTTT.

This chain links TRBV5-1 with TRBJ1-2, with unresolved D. The CDR3 spans 14 residues. Per the germline V gene, CDR1 is SGHRS and CDR2 is YFSETQ. V was cut by 0 bases and J by 3 bases, with 9 bases left in between. This chain's CDR3 is CASSLDGFYYGYTF. CDR3 bases: TGCGCCAGCAGCTTGGACGGTTTCTACTATGGCTACACCTTC. Full variable domain (outside the CDR3, taken from reference TRBV5-1 and TRBJ1-2): KAGVTQTPRYLIKTRGQQVTLSCSPISGHRSVSWYQQTPGQGLQFLFEYFSETQRNKGNFPGRFSGRQFSNSRSEMNVSTLELGDSALYLCASSLDGFYYGYTFGSGTRLTVV.

This clone was seen only a few times. The CDR3 protein is CASSQDSRSNTEAFF. For the CDR3, the DNA is TGTGCCAGCAGCCAAGATTCCAGGTCGAACACTGAAGCTTTCTTT. The rearrangement joins TRBV4-2 to TRBJ1-1; no firm D call. CDR1 LGHNA and CDR2 YNFKEQ come from the germline V gene. CDR3 size: 15 residues. The V and J ends lost 0 bases and 1 base respectively, with 9 bases between them.

V and J are TRBV30 and TRBJ1-2; D is ambiguous. V lost 4 bases to trimming and J lost 1 base, with 4 bases between them. The CDR3 covers 11 residues. Germline loops: CDR1 GTSNPN, CDR2 SVGIG (reference sequence). The CDR3 bases are TGTGCCTGGACAGATAACTATGGCTACACCTTC. This translates into CAWTDNYGYTF.

The V call is TRBV27, the J call TRBJ1-1; D ambiguous. Looked up from germline, CDR1 is MNHEY and CDR2 is SMNVEV (reference sequence). Trimming cost V 3 bases and J 3 bases, with 8 bases left between them. The CDR3 length is 13 residues. The CDR3 is CASSLSVYTEAFF. Here the CDR3 DNA reads TGTGCCAGCAGTTTGTCCGTATACACTGAAGCTTTCTTT.